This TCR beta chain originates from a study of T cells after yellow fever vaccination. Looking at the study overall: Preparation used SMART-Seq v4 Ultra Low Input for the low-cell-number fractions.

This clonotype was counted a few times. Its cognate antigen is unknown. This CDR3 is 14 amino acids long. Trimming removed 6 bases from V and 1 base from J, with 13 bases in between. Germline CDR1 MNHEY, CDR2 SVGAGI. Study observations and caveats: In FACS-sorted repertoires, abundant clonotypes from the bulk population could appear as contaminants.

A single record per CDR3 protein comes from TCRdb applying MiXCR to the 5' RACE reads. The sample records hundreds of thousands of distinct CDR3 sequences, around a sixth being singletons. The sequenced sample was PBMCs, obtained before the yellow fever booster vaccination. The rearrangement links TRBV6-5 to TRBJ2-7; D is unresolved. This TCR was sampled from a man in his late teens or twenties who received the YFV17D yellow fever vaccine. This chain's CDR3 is CASRFLDGSYEQYF. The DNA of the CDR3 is TGTGCCAGCAGATTCCTCGACGGATCCTACGAGCAGTACTTC.